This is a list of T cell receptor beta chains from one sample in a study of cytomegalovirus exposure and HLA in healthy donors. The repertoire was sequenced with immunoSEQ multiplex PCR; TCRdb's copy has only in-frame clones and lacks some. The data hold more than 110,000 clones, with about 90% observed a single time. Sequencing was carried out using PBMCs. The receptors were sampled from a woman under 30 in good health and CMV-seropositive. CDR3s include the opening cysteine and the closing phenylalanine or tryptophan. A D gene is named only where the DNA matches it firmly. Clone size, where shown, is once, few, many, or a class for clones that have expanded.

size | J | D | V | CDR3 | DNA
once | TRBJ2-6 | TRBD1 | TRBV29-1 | CSVEERRWDSPMAANVLTF | TGCAGCGTTGAAGAACGGCGGTGGGACAGTCCTATGGCGGCCAACGTCCTGACTTTC
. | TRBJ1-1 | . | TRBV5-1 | CASSLLQDMNTEAFF | TGCGCCAGCAGCTTGCTACAGGATATGAACACTGAAGCTTTCTTT
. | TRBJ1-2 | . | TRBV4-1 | CASSQAGMGGYGYTF | TGCGCCAGCAGCCAAGCCGGGATGGGGGGTTATGGCTACACCTTC
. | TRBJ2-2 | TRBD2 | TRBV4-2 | CASSQRLAGVGELFF | TGTGCCAGCAGCCAAAGGCTAGCGGGGGTTGGGGAGCTGTTTTTT
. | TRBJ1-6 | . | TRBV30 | CAWTVLRGGNSPLHF | TGTGCCTGGACGGTTTTAAGGGGGGGTAATTCACCCCTCCACTTT
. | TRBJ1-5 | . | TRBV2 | CASRGDSNQPQHF | TGTGCCAGCAGGGGAGATAGCAATCAGCCCCAGCATTTT
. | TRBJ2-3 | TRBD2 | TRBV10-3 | CAIAGTSGGSDTQYF | TGTGCCATCGCCGGGACTAGCGGGGGGTCAGATACGCAGTATTTT
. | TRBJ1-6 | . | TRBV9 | CASSVAGYSPHNSPLHF | TGTGCCAGCAGCGTGGCCGGGTATTCCCCCCATAATTCACCCCTCCACTTT
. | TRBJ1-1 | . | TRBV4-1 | CASSLRQGSIHTEAFF | TGCGCCAGCAGCCTGAGGCAGGGTTCTATTCACACTGAAGCTTTCTTT
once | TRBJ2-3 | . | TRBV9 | CASSVAGRRGTDTQYF | TGTGCCAGCAGCGTAGCAGGGCGACGGGGCACAGATACGCAGTATTTT
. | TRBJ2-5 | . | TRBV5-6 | CASNSLDWREETQYF | TGTGCCAGCAACTCCCTAGATTGGAGGGAAGAGACCCAGTACTTC
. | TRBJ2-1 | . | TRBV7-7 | CASSLDLGNNEQFF | TGTGCTAGCAGCTTGGACTTGGGGAACAATGAGCAGTTCTTC
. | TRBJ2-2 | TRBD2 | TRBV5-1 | CASSLPGLAGNTGELFF | TGCGCCAGCAGCCTCCCGGGACTAGCGGGAAACACCGGGGAGCTGTTTTTT
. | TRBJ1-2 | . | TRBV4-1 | CASSLGGRMSYGYTF | TGCGCCAGCAGCCTAGGGGGACGGATGAGCTATGGCTACACCTTC
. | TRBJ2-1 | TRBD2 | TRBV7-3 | CASSPTLRIAGGYNEQFF | TGTGCCAGCAGCCCGACGCTCCGAATAGCGGGGGGCTACAATGAGCAGTTCTTC
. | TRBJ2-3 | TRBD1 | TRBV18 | CASSPTGGSTDTQYF | TGTGCCAGCTCACCAACAGGGGGAAGCACAGATACGCAGTATTTT
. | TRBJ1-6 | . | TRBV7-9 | CASSPFPVNSPLHF | TGTGCCAGCAGCCCGTTTCCGGTCAATTCACCCCTCCACTTT
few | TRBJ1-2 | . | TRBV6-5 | CASSYSGGPYGYTF | TGTGCCAGCAGTTACTCAGGAGGGCCCTATGGCTACACCTTC
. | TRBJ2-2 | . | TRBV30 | CAWSRGQTNTGELFF | TGTGCCTGGAGTCGAGGCCAGACGAACACCGGGGAGCTGTTTTTT
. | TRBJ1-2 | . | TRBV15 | CATSRDKVRVDGYTF | TGTGCCACCAGCAGAGACAAAGTCAGGGTGGACGGCTACACCTTC
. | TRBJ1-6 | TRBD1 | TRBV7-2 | CASSYRTGRSPLHF | TGTGCCAGCAGCTATCGGACAGGGAGGTCACCCCTCCACTTT
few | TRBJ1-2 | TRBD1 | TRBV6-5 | CASSTGQGAPGYTF | TGTGCCAGCAGTACGGGACAGGGGGCGCCTGGCTACACCTTC
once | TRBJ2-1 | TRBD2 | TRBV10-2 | CASSSGGAVGEQFF | TGCGCCAGCAGTTCCGGGGGGGCCGTCGGTGAGCAGTTCTTC
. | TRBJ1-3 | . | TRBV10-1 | CASSESQGYSGNTIYF | TGCGCCAGCAGTGAGTCTCAGGGTTACTCTGGAAACACCATATATTTT
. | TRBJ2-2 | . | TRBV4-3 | CASSEQAITGELFF | TGCGCCAGCAGCGAACAGGCAATCACCGGGGAGCTGTTTTTT
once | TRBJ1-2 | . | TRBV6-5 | CASSKTSGPYGYTF | TGTGCCAGCAGCAAGACGAGTGGGCCCTATGGCTACACCTTC
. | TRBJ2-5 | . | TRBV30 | CAWSVNLRETQYF | TGTGCCTGGAGTGTAAATCTTCGGGAGACCCAGTACTTC
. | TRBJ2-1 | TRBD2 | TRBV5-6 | CASSPLTSGVGYIGEQFF | TGTGCCAGCAGCCCCCTGACTAGCGGGGTGGGTTATATCGGGGAGCAGTTCTTC
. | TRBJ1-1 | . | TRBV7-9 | CASSAPGHSTTEAFF | TGTGCCAGCAGCGCCCCGGGACACTCGACCACTGAAGCTTTCTTT
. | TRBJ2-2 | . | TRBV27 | CASSLRGTGELFF | TGTGCCAGCAGTTTACGCGGCACCGGGGAGCTGTTTTTT
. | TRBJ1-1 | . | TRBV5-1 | CASIRGTDNTEAFF | TGCGCCAGCATACGGGGGACGGACAACACTGAAGCTTTCTTT
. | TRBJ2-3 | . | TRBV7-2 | CASSRRDFPGDTQYF | TGTGCCAGCAGCCGCCGGGACTTCCCAGGAGATACGCAGTATTTT